This T cell receptor (beta chain) is from a study of technical replicates of blood from a few donors. V was pared by 5 bases and J by 0 bases, with 13 bases between. Germline V lookup: CDR1 SGHTS, CDR2 YDEGEE. CDR3 length: 15 amino acids. TCRdb keeps only in-frame clones here, not all; method: immunoSEQ multiplex PCR. The sample yields 72,000 or so clones, approximately 93% seen once. The receptor was isolated from a human donor in good health. The chain is built from TRBV5-8 and TRBJ2-3; D is undetermined. What was sequenced was T cells isolated from PBMCs. The CDR3 bases are TGTGCCAGCAGAATGAACAGCCCTAGCACAGATACGCAGTATTTT. This gives the protein CASRMNSPSTDTQYF.